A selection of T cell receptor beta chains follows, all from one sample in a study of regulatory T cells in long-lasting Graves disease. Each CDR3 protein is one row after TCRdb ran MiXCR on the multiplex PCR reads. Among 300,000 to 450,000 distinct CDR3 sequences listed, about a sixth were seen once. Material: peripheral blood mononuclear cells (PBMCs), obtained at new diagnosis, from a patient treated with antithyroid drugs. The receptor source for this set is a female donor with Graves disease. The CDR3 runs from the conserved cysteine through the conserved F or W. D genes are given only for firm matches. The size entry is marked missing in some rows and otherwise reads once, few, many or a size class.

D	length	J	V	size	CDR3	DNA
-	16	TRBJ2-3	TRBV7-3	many	CASSQFRALSADTQYF	TGTGCCAGCAGTCAATTCCGGGCCCTGAGTGCGGATACGCAGTATTTT
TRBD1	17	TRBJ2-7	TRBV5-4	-	CASSLGVVGDSSYEQYF	TGTGCCAGCAGCTTGGGGGTCGTCGGGGACAGTTCGTACGAGCAGTACTTC
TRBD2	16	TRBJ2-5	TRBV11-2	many	CASSQLSGSQKETQYF	TGTGCCAGCAGTCAACTTAGCGGGAGTCAGAAAGAGACCCAGTACTTC
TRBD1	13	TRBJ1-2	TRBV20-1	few	CSAREQGGYGYTF	TGCAGTGCTAGAGAACAGGGGGGGTATGGCTACACCTTC
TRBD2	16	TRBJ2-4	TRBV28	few	CASSRVGGPGGDIQYF	TGTGCCAGTTCCAGGGTCGGAGGGCCGGGGGGGGACATTCAGTACTTC
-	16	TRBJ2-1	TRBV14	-	CASSQDTGITGNEQFF	TGTGCCAGCAGCCAAGATACCGGGATTACAGGGAATGAGCAGTTCTTC
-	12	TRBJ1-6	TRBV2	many	CASTDYNSPLHF	TGTGCCAGCACAGATTATAATTCACCCCTCCACTTT
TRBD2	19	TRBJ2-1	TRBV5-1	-	CASSLAASGLMLGYNEQFF	TGCGCCAGCAGCTTGGCGGCTAGCGGGCTAATGTTGGGATACAATGAGCAGTTCTTC
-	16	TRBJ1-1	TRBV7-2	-	CASSLGPGLRGTEAFF	TGTGCCAGCAGCTTAGGCCCAGGGCTACGGGGCACTGAAGCTTTCTTT
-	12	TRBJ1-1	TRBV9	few	CASRGIKSEAFF	TGTGCCAGCAGGGGTATCAAGTCTGAAGCTTTCTTT
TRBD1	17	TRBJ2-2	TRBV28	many	CASSPPTGWDSTGELFF	TGTGCCAGCAGTCCACCGACAGGGTGGGACAGCACCGGGGAGCTGTTTTTT
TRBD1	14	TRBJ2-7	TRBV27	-	CASRGQGGALEQYF	TGTGCCAGCAGGGGACAGGGTGGGGCCCTCGAGCAGTACTTC
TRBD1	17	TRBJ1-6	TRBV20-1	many	CSARDHLTGPYNSPLHF	TGCAGTGCTAGAGACCACCTGACAGGGCCCTATAATTCACCCCTCCACTTT
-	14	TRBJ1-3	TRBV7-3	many	CASSSDTTGNTIYF	TGTGCCAGCAGCTCGGACACCACTGGAAACACCATATATTTT
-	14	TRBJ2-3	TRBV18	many	CASSPRGTQDTQYF	TGTGCCAGCTCACCACGCGGTACACAAGATACGCAGTATTTT
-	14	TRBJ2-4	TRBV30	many	CAWSVGEGKNIQYF	TGTGCCTGGAGTGTAGGGGAAGGCAAAAACATTCAGTACTTC
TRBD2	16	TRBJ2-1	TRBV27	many	CASRDPLASNYNEQFF	TGTGCCAGCAGGGACCCACTAGCGTCAAACTACAATGAGCAGTTCTTC
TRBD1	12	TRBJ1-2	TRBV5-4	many	CAVLTGGGGYTF	TGTGCCGTCCTAACAGGGGGTGGCGGCTACACCTTC
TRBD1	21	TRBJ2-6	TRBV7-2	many	CASSLDTQGSLLVSGANVLTF	TGTGCCAGCAGCTTAGACACACAGGGGAGCTTACTCGTTTCTGGGGCCAACGTCCTGACTTTC
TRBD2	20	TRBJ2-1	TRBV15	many	CATSRGPGGRGEGTYNEQFF	TGTGCCACCAGCAGAGGCCCGGGGGGAAGAGGGGAGGGCACCTACAATGAGCAGTTCTTC
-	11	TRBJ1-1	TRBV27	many	CASWRNTEAFF	TGTGCCAGCTGGCGCAACACTGAAGCTTTCTTT
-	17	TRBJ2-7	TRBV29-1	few	CSVEADLKQGNSYEQYF	TGCAGCGTCGAAGCCGATTTAAAACAGGGAAACTCCTACGAGCAGTACTTC
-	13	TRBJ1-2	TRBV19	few	CASRRQNPYGYTF	TGTGCCAGTAGACGACAGAATCCCTATGGCTACACCTTC
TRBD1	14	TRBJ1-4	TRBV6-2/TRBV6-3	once	CASSDRGGRGKLFF	TGTGCCAGCAGTGACAGGGGGGGCCGGGGAAAACTGTTTTTT
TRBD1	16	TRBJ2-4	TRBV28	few	CASRLTGGYPKNIQYF	TGTGCCAGCAGACTGACAGGGGGCTACCCCAAAAACATTCAGTACTTC
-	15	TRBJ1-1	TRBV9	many	CASSVSQGKNTEAFF	TGTGCCAGCAGCGTTTCCCAAGGAAAGAACACTGAAGCTTTCTTT
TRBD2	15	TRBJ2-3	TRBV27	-	CASKILGGAPDTQYF	TGTGCCAGCAAAATCCTCGGGGGGGCCCCAGATACGCAGTATTTT
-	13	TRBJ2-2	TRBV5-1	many	CASSFESTGELFF	TGCGCCAGCAGCTTCGAGAGCACCGGGGAGCTGTTTTTT
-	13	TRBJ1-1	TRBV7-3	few	CASSLTPMSEAFF	TGTGCCAGCAGCTTAACCCCCATGTCTGAAGCTTTCTTT
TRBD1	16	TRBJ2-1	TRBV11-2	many	CASSLEGQGSYNEQFF	TGTGCCAGCAGCTTAGAGGGACAGGGGTCCTACAATGAGCAGTTCTTC
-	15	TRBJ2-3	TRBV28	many	CASSFPGARADTQYF	TGTGCCAGCAGTTTTCCGGGAGCGAGGGCAGATACGCAGTATTTT
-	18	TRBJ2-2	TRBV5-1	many	CASSAGTRYLANTGELFF	TGCGCCAGCAGCGCCGGAACGAGATACCTAGCGAACACCGGGGAGCTGTTTTTT
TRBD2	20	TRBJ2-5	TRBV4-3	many	CASSQVLTSGRSSDQETQYF	TGCGCCAGCAGCCAAGTGTTGACTAGCGGGAGGTCTTCGGACCAAGAGACCCAGTACTTC
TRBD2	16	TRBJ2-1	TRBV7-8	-	CASSLRASGGRDGQFF	TGTGCCAGCAGCTTAAGAGCTAGCGGGGGGAGGGATGGGCAGTTCTTC
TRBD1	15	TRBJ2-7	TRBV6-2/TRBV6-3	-	CASSPSGQGPHEQYF	TGTGCCAGCAGCCCGTCTGGACAGGGACCCCACGAGCAGTACTTC
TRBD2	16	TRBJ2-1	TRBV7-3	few	CASSLTPSGGHPEQFF	TGTGCCAGCAGCCTCACTCCTAGCGGGGGGCACCCTGAGCAGTTCTTC
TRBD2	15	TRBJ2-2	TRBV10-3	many	CAISQGLGEAGELFF	TGTGCCATCAGCCAGGGACTAGGAGAGGCCGGGGAGCTGTTTTTT
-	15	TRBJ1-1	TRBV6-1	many	CASLMGQPGRAEAFF	TGTGCCAGCTTAATGGGTCAACCTGGGAGGGCTGAAGCTTTCTTT
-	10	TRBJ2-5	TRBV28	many	CATGEETQYF	TGTGCCACGGGCGAAGAGACCCAGTACTTC
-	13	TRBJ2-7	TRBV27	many	CASSPGLTYEQYF	TGTGCCAGCAGTCCGGGATTGACCTACGAGCAGTACTTC
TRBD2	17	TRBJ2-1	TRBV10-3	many	CAISESPLAGVDNEQFF	TGTGCCATCAGTGAGTCGCCACTAGCGGGGGTAGACAATGAGCAGTTCTTC
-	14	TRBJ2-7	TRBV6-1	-	CASSTPGLRVEQYF	TGTGCCAGCAGTACACCCGGTCTCAGGGTCGAGCAGTACTTC
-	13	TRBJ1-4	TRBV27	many	CASSLLRREKLFF	TGTGCCAGCAGTTTACTGAGGCGGGAAAAACTGTTTTTT
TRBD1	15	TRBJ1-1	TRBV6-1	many	CASQIQGQRNTEAFF	TGTGCCAGCCAAATACAGGGGCAGCGGAACACTGAAGCTTTCTTT
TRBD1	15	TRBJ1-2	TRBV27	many	CASSLSWTGLNGYTF	TGTGCCAGCAGTTTATCCTGGACAGGGTTGAATGGCTACACCTTC
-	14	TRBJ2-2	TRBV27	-	CATAVERNTGELFF	TGTGCCACAGCGGTGGAGAGGAACACCGGGGAGCTGTTTTTT
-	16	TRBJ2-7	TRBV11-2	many	CASSLAVRADYYEQYF	TGTGCCAGCAGCTTAGCAGTCCGAGCGGACTACTACGAGCAGTACTTC
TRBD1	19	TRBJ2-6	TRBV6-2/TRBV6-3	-	CASSYNSGTGVSGANVLTF	TGTGCCAGCAGTTACAACTCTGGGACAGGGGTCTCTGGGGCCAACGTCCTGACTTTC
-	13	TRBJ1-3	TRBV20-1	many	CSARVGSGNTIYF	TGCAGTGCTAGAGTAGGCTCTGGAAACACCATATATTTT
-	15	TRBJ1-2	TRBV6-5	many	CASSYSIAGSGGYTF	TGTGCCAGCAGTTACTCGATAGCCGGAAGCGGTGGCTACACCTTC
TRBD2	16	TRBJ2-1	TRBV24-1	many	CATSDTVTSGRGEQFF	TGTGCCACCAGTGACACTGTGACTAGCGGGAGAGGTGAGCAGTTCTTC
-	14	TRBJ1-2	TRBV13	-	CASSLGKLGYGYTF	TGTGCCAGCAGCTTAGGGAAATTGGGATATGGCTACACCTTC
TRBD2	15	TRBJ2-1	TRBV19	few	CASSVAGPGDNEQFF	TGTGCCAGTAGTGTAGCGGGGCCCGGTGACAATGAGCAGTTCTTC